The 25 T cell receptor beta chains reported below all come from one sample, sequenced in a study of blood T cell repertoires in COVID-19. Using immunoSEQ multiplex PCR, the repertoire was profiled, and TCRdb retains in-frame clones only, with some absent. Of approximately 180,000 clones in the sample, more than 70% were seen once. Sequenced sample: peripheral blood. These TCRs come from a human donor in a cohort sampled during active COVID-19.

This CDR3 reads CASSLADYDFGEQFF. DNA of the CDR3: TGTGCCAGCAGCTTGGCAGATTATGATTTTGGTGAGCAGTTCTTC. This chain joins TRBV5-6 and TRBJ2-1; D unclear. The CDR3 totals 15 residues. Germline loops: CDR1 SGHDT, CDR2 YYEEEE. Trimming took off 0 bases at V and 9 bases at J, with 16 bases between the two ends.

The V call is TRBV4-1, the J call TRBJ2-1; D might be TRBD2 (6 bases). The CDR3 contains 15 residues. Trimming left V 2 bases short and J 0 bases short, with 8 bases between. CDR1 is MGHRA and CDR2 is YSYEKL in the germline V gene. The CDR3 reads CASSQNGGSYNEQFF. Here the CDR3 DNA reads TGCGCCAGCAGCCAAAACGGGGGCTCCTACAATGAGCAGTTCTTC.

The gene calls are TRBV18 and TRBJ2-7; possible D gene TRBD2, 6 bases. There are 15 residues in the CDR3. Trimming took off 3 bases at V and 0 bases at J, with 12 bases between the two ends. Germline V gene data show CDR1 as KGHSH and CDR2 as LQKENI. The CDR3 nucleotides read TGTGCCAGCTCACCTCCGGGACTTAGCTCCTACGAGCAGTACTTC. Translating it yields CASSPPGLSSYEQYF.

This chain joins TRBV12-3 or TRBV12-4 and TRBJ1-1; no clear D gene. This CDR3 is 12 amino acids long. Trimming left V 1 base short and J 11 bases short, with 11 bases between. CDR3 bases: TGTGCCAGCAGTTTAGGGGCGGGGTTGGCTTTCTTT. Its protein product is CASSLGAGLAFF.

The CDR3 DNA sequence: TGTGCCAGCAGCCCGAGCTCCTACGAGCAGTACTTC. Protein sequence: CASSPSSYEQYF. The rearrangement joins TRBV7-8 to TRBJ2-7; D unclear. The V gene lost 5 bases and the J gene lost 0 bases, with 5 bases spanning the gap. Germline CDR1 is SGHVS and CDR2 is FQNEAQ. CDR3 size: 12 residues. Variable domain in full (rest from reference TRBV7-8 and TRBJ2-7): GAGVSQSPRYKVAKRGQDVALRCDPISGHVSLFWYQQALGQGPEFLTYFQNEAQLDKSGLPSDRFFAERPEGSVSTLKIQRTQQEDSAVYLCASSPSSYEQYFGPGTRLTVT.

For this clone: The identical CDR3 is also encoded by other nucleotide sequences in the sample. The chain is built from TRBV28 and TRBJ1-2; D is undetermined. The CDR3 sequence is 12 residues long. The germline V and J ends were trimmed by 8 bases and 0 bases, with 7 bases remaining between them. Germline lookup yields CDR1 MDHEN and CDR2 SYDVKM. This CDR3 reads CASGGANYGYTF. CDR3 DNA: TGTGCCAGCGGCGGAGCTAACTATGGCTACACCTTC.

V is TRBV7-8 and J is TRBJ1-5, with D unclear. V lost 1 base to trimming and J lost 0 bases, with 13 bases between them. In germline, CDR1 is SGHVS, CDR2 FQNEAQ. The CDR3 loop spans 17 amino acids. The CDR3 protein is CASSLEYGDDSNQPQHF. The CDR3 DNA sequence: TGTGCCAGCAGCTTAGAGTACGGGGATGATAGCAATCAGCCCCAGCATTTT.

The rearrangement uses TRBV19 and TRBJ1-6; D uncertain. The germline V and J ends were trimmed by 2 bases and 7 bases, with 12 bases remaining between them. CDR1 is LNHDA, CDR2 SQIVND, per germline (reference sequence). This CDR3 region has 15 residues. The CDR3 sequence: CASSILPGSNSPLHF. The CDR3 nucleotides read TGTGCCAGTAGTATACTCCCAGGCTCGAATTCACCCCTCCACTTT.

The chain joins TRBV2 to TRBJ1-6; D is ambiguous. This CDR3 region has 14 residues. V lost 6 bases to trimming and J lost 10 bases, with 16 bases between them. Germline loops: CDR1 SNHLY, CDR2 FYNNEI. The CDR3 DNA is TGTGCCAGCAGGGCGTGGACTATAAGCTCACCCCTCCACTTT. Translated, it gives CASRAWTISSPLHF.

The V call is TRBV4-1, the J call TRBJ2-3; 7 bases map to TRBD2. Per the germline V gene, CDR1 is MGHRA and CDR2 is YSYEKL. V was clipped by 1 base and J by 3 bases; unmatched bases: 10. This CDR3 region has 17 residues. CDR3 protein: CASSQGPGGSQTDTQYF. In DNA, the CDR3 is TGCGCCAGCAGCCAAGGTCCGGGGGGTTCCCAAACAGATACGCAGTATTTT.

The chain uses TRBV30 and TRBJ2-3, with D possibly matching TRBD2 (7 bases). From germline, CDR1 is GTSNPN and CDR2 SVGIG (reference sequence). V was cut by 0 bases and J by 4 bases, with 11 bases left in between. The CDR3 has 14 residues. The CDR3 DNA sequence: TGTGCCTGGAGTGTAGGGGGGGCTTCAGATACGCAGTATTTT. Translation: CAWSVGGASDTQYF.

V gene TRBV7-9 combines with J gene TRBJ1-2, with 9 bases fitting TRBD1. CDR1 is SEHNR, CDR2 FQNEAQ, per germline (reference sequence). This CDR3 has 15 residues. V was pared by 4 bases and J by 5 bases, with 8 bases of the junction left unmatched. Here the CDR3 reads CASSYRRQGDYGYTF. For the CDR3, the DNA is TGTGCCAGCAGCTACAGAAGACAGGGGGATTATGGCTACACCTTC.

As concerns this clone: Other DNA sequences in the same sample also yield this CDR3. The chain uses TRBV18 and TRBJ1-1; D is uncertain. Trimming cost V 3 bases and J 3 bases, with 8 bases left between them. From germline, CDR1 is KGHSH and CDR2 LQKENI. This CDR3 contains 13 residues. The CDR3: CASSPRRDTEAFF. The CDR3 region has the DNA TGTGCCAGCTCACCCCGAAGAGACACTGAAGCTTTCTTT.

This clone was observed a handful of times. The V gene is TRBV19, the J gene TRBJ1-5; D possibly corresponds to TRBD1 (6 bases). V was pared by 4 bases and J by 9 bases, with 19 bases between. The CDR3 runs 15 residues. Per germline, CDR1 LNHDA and CDR2 SQIVND (reference sequence). As DNA, the CDR3 is TGTGCCAGTAGTAGTAATCTACAGGGTTGGGGGCCCCAGCATTTT. It yields the protein CASSSNLQGWGPQHF.

This clone was recorded once. The chain recombines TRBV6-5 with TRBJ2-5; D might be TRBD1 (6 bases). Germline CDR1 and CDR2: MNHEY and SVGAGI. Trimming cost V 0 bases and J 4 bases, with 15 bases left between them. This CDR3 comprises 16 residues. This chain's CDR3 is CASSYSTGLPGETQYF. In nucleotides, the CDR3 is TGTGCCAGCAGTTACTCGACAGGACTGCCGGGAGAGACCCAGTACTTC.

This rearrangement joins TRBV24-1 to TRBJ2-7; 7 bases align to TRBD1. The CDR3 consists of 15 residues. V shed 0 bases, J shed 2 bases, and the junction held 3 bases outside the gene matches. The V gene's germline CDR1 is KGHDR and CDR2 SFDVKD. The CDR3 here is CATSDLVQGTYEQYF. CDR3 coding DNA: TGTGCCACCAGTGATTTGGTACAGGGGACCTACGAGCAGTACTTC.

The V call is TRBV11-2, the J call TRBJ2-2; TRBD1 aligns across 11 bases. Germline CDR1 reads SGHAT; CDR2 reads FQNNGV. The CDR3 runs 16 residues. J was trimmed by 5 bases and V by 4 bases; bases with no gene match: 6. Here the CDR3 reads CASSSGQGALTGELFF. For the CDR3, the DNA is TGTGCCAGCAGCTCCGGACAGGGGGCACTTACCGGGGAGCTGTTTTTT.

The chain is built from TRBV5-8 and TRBJ1-5; D possibly corresponds to TRBD1 (5 bases). V was shortened by 5 bases and J by 4 bases, with 16 bases between the two germline ends. The CDR3 has 15 amino acids. CDR1 is SGHTS and CDR2 is YDEGEE in the germline V gene. The CDR3 DNA reads TGTGCCAGCAGTATTCAGGGATTGCGGAATCAGCCCCAGCATTTT. Residues: CASSIQGLRNQPQHF.

This sequence joins TRBV6-1 and TRBJ2-7, with 9 nucleotides matching TRBD1. This CDR3 is 16 amino acids long. Per germline, CDR1 MNHNS and CDR2 SASEGT. V lost 3 bases and J lost 3; bases outside the gene matches: 9. CDR3 sequence (DNA): TGTGCCAGCAGTGACATAACCGGGACAGGGAACTACGAGCAGTACTTC. This sequence encodes CASSDITGTGNYEQYF.

The chain employs TRBV19 and TRBJ2-7; 10 bases match TRBD1. The length of the CDR3 is 14 residues. In germline, CDR1 is LNHDA, CDR2 SQIVND (reference sequence). J gave up 1 base and V 9 bases, and 6 bases lay outside the gene matches. CDR3: CASNRDRGSYEQYF. CDR3 coding DNA: TGTGCCAGCAACCGGGACAGGGGATCCTACGAGCAGTACTTC.

This clone appeared a single time. V and J are TRBV5-6 and TRBJ1-6, with 8 bases aligning to TRBD1. Germline V CDR1 and CDR2: SGHDT, YYEEEE. V shed 0 bases, J shed 9 bases, and the junction held 2 bases outside the gene matches. The CDR3 contains 14 residues. CDR3 coding DNA: TGTGCCAGCAGCTTGGACAGGGGGGTTTCACCCCTCCACTTT. Amino acids: CASSLDRGVSPLHF. Full variable domain (remainder filled in from reference TRBV5-6 and TRBJ1-6): DAGVTQSPTHLIKTRGQQVTLRCSPKSGHDTVSWYQQALGQGPQFIFQYYEEEERQRGNFPDRFSGHQFPNYSSELNVNALLLGDSALYLCASSLDRGVSPLHFGNGTRLTVT.

This chain connects TRBV7-9 to TRBJ2-2; possible D gene TRBD2, 6 bases. CDR3 length: 15 residues. The germline V gene encodes CDR1 SEHNR and CDR2 FQNEAQ (reference sequence). V lost 1 base, J lost 2 bases, and 8 bases lay in between. CDR3 DNA sequence: TGTGCCAGCAGCTTAGGCGGGACTAACACCGGGGAGCTGTTTTTT. Translated, it gives CASSLGGTNTGELFF.

This clone was found once. The chain recombines TRBV27 with TRBJ2-1; D is perhaps TRBD2 (6 bases). Per the germline V gene, CDR1 is MNHEY and CDR2 is SMNVEV (reference sequence). Trimming left V 7 bases short and J 4 bases short, with 17 bases between. The CDR3 covers 15 residues. Written as DNA, the CDR3 is TGTGCCAGCATGGGGGGTCCGGCGGGTTACAATGAGCAGTTCTTC. This gives the protein CASMGGPAGYNEQFF.

This chain links TRBV11-3 with TRBJ2-5; D perhaps matches TRBD1 (7 bases). In germline, CDR1 is SGHNT, CDR2 YENEEA. Trimming removed 5 bases from V and 7 bases from J, with 14 bases in between. The CDR3 runs to 13 residues. Here the CDR3 reads CASSPGGSGTQYF. The CDR3 DNA sequence: TGTGCCAGCAGCCCAGGGGGGAGCGGGACCCAGTACTTC.

The V and J genes are TRBV30 and TRBJ1-1, with 7 positions matching TRBD1. J was trimmed by 6 bases and V by 0 bases; bases with no gene match: 7. CDR1 and CDR2 from the germline V gene are GTSNPN and SVGIG (reference sequence). This CDR3 is built from 14 residues. CDR3 residues: CAWSVRQGNAEAFF. CDR3 nucleotide sequence: TGTGCCTGGAGTGTACGACAGGGTAACGCTGAAGCTTTCTTT.